A single sample gave rise to the 8 T cell receptor beta chains below, sequenced in a study of somatic mutations in cytotoxic T cells in rheumatoid arthritis. Sequencing used immunoSEQ multiplex PCR; TCRdb keeps in-frame clones, though not all of them. This table has under 20,000 clones, 85% appearing once. Sequencing was carried out using CD8+ T cells sorted from blood. The receptor set was obtained from a woman aged 40 to 49 with rheumatoid arthritis.

This chain connects TRBV7-6 to TRBJ1-5, with D perhaps matching TRBD1 (6 bases). Trimming took off 1 base at V and 9 bases at J, with 16 bases between the two ends. Germline values: CDR1 SGHVS, CDR2 FNYEAQ. This CDR3 is built from 15 residues. DNA for the CDR3: TGTGCCAGCAGCTTAGGTAACAGGGATTATGGGCCCCAGCATTTT. This encodes CASSLGNRDYGPQHF.

Points on this clone: Sequence at one end of the junction differs from germline and may be a read error. The chain links TRBV11-2 to TRBJ1-2; D is ambiguous. CDR1 is SGHAT and CDR2 is FQNNGV in the germline V gene. This CDR3 contains 13 residues. The CDR3 nucleotides read TGTGCCAGCAGCGTAGACGCTATCTATGGCTACACCTTC. Its protein product is CASSVDAIYGYTF.

V and J are TRBV27 and TRBJ2-3; 7 bases are a match to TRBD2. CDR3 size: 14 residues. J was trimmed by 5 bases and V by 3 bases; bases with no gene match: 5. CDR1 MNHEY and CDR2 SMNVEV come from the germline V gene (reference sequence). CDR3 nucleotides: TGTGCCAGCAGTTTCCGGGAGGCCGGAGATACGCAGTATTTT. It codes for CASSFREAGDTQYF.

Only one count was recorded for this clone. This chain links TRBV5-1 with TRBJ1-3, with 9 bases that match TRBD1. Germline V CDR1 and CDR2: SGHRS, YFSETQ. Losses at the gene ends were 3 bases for V and 8 bases for J; bases not matched to a gene: 6. The length of the CDR3 is 14 residues. DNA for the CDR3: TGCGCCAGCAGCTCCTGGACAGGGGCTGACACCATATATTTT. Protein sequence: CASSSWTGADTIYF.

This clone was counted only a few times. V gene TRBV4-1 combines with J gene TRBJ2-2; no clear D gene. This CDR3 spans 11 amino acids. Germline CDR1 reads MGHRA; CDR2 reads YSYEKL. Deletions cut 3 bases from V and 10 bases from J, with 6 bases between. The CDR3 DNA follows: TGCGCCAGCAGCCAGGGCCCGGAGCTGTTTTTT. Its protein product is CASSQGPELFF.

This clone was detected only a few times. The chain is built from TRBV2 and TRBJ1-1; no firm D call. V lost 4 bases and J 0 bases, leaving 12 bases between the germline ends. The length of the CDR3 is 15 residues. The germline CDR1 and CDR2 sequences are SNHLY and FYNNEI. This chain's CDR3 is CASSVEGEMNTEAFF. The CDR3 DNA sequence: TGTGCCAGCAGTGTGGAGGGTGAAATGAACACTGAAGCTTTCTTT.

This clone was recorded once. The rearrangement joins TRBV5-1 to TRBJ2-7; possibly TRBD1 for D (6 bases). Germline assignment: CDR1 SGHRS and CDR2 YFSETQ. Trimming removed 3 bases at V and 4 bases at J, with 8 bases between. This CDR3 region has 12 residues. The DNA for the CDR3 is TGCGCCAGCAGCTCCCAGGGGTACGAGCAGTACTTC. Amino acids: CASSSQGYEQYF.

This sequence joins TRBV6-5 and TRBJ2-3; 9 nucleotides line up with TRBD1. The V and J ends lost 5 bases and 4 bases, in that order; junction bases with no gene match: 7. Germline assignment: CDR1 MNHEY and CDR2 SVGAGI. The CDR3 is 15 amino acids. The CDR3 sequence: CASSSRDRVPDTQYF. The CDR3 nucleotides read TGTGCCAGCAGTAGCCGGGACAGGGTACCAGATACGCAGTATTTT.